The clone carrying this T cell receptor (beta chain) was seen at least ten times. Antigen: not known. The data were taken from a study of Graves' ophthalmopathy and Graves' hyperthyroidism. Study conclusions and caveats: Most expanded clonotypes in thyroid above 0.001 frequency also showed up in blood.

CDR3 regions of TCR beta were amplified from RNA transcripts. HTBI primers were used in a first-round RT-PCR, which preceded a second-round multiplex PCR. Each CDR3 protein is one row after TCRdb ran MiXCR on the multiplex PCR reads. The sample lists some 390,000 distinct CDR3 sequences; roughly 18% were seen once. The V segment lost 5 bases and the J segment 3 bases; nucleotides outside the gene matches: 10. The CDR3 has 16 residues. Uncontrolled infections, other autoimmune diseases, pregnancy or lactation barred patients from enrollment. This TCR was sampled from a young woman with Graves' ophthalmopathy. J is TRBJ2-7 and V is TRBV12-3 or TRBV12-4; TRBD1 aligns across 10 bases. The sequenced sample consisted of peripheral blood. The CDR3 reads CASSTRDRGMIYEQYF. The CDR3 DNA reads TGTGCCAGCAGTACCCGGGACAGGGGTATGATCTACGAGCAGTACTTC.